Shown below are 14 T cell receptor beta chains from a single sample sequenced in a study of blood T cell repertoires in COVID-19. This table comes from immunoSEQ multiplex PCR, and its TCRdb copy is limited to in-frame clones, with some not included. The sample has roughly 220,000 clones, around 81% seen once. Sample: peripheral blood. The receptors were gathered from a woman in her sixties or seventies with acute or convalescent COVID-19.

This clone appeared once. The chain carries TRBV6-4 and TRBJ2-6, with no clear D. Deletions cut 6 bases from V and 8 bases from J, with 14 bases between. The CDR3 spans 14 residues. Germline V gene data show CDR1 as MRHNA and CDR2 as SNTAGT. The CDR3 DNA sequence: TGTGCCAGCAGCCCTACTACGAATACCAACGTCCTGACTTTC. The encoded protein is CASSPTTNTNVLTF.

With respect to this clone: The sample carries other DNA sequences with the same CDR3. This CDR3 reads CASSGSGQGNQPQHF. CDR3 coding DNA: TGTGCCAGCAGTGGATCGGGACAGGGAAATCAGCCCCAGCATTTT. The genes are TRBV2 and TRBJ1-5, with 9 bases matching TRBD1. Germline V gene sequence: CDR1 SNHLY, CDR2 FYNNEI. There are 15 residues in the CDR3. V trimming: 4 bases; J trimming: 4 bases; junction bases outside the gene matches: 5. The whole variable domain, filled in from reference TRBV2 and TRBJ1-5, reads EPEVTQTPSHQVTQMGQEVILRCVPISNHLYFYWYRQILGQKVEFLVSFYNNEISEKSEIFDDQFSVERPDGSNFTLKIRSTKLEDSAMYFCASSGSGQGNQPQHFGDGTRLSIL.

V and J are TRBV7-2 and TRBJ2-3; 7 nucleotides match TRBD1. CDR3 size: 13 residues. Germline CDR1 SGHTA, CDR2 FQGNSA. V was clipped by 5 bases and J by 6 bases; unmatched bases: 5. The CDR3 nucleotides are TGTGCCAGCAGCGTCGACAGGGTGGATACGCAGTATTTT. It codes for CASSVDRVDTQYF.

The chain combines TRBV7-2 with TRBJ1-2, with D unresolved. The CDR3 is made up of 12 amino acids. Germline-derived CDR1 and CDR2 are SGHTA and FQGNSA. The germline V and J ends were trimmed by 5 bases and 6 bases, with 10 bases remaining between them. The CDR3 DNA reads as TGTGCCAGCAGCCCAATGGGCGATGGCTACACCTTC. It is translated as CASSPMGDGYTF. The complete variable domain, with remaining parts taken from reference TRBV7-2 and TRBJ1-2, reads GAGVSQSPSNKVTEKGKDVELRCDPISGHTALYWYRQSLGQGLEFLIYFQGNSAPDKSGLPSDRFSAERTGGSVSTLTIQRTQQEDSAVYLCASSPMGDGYTFGSGTRLTVV.

The chain employs TRBV28 and TRBJ1-2; TRBD1 matches 9 bases. In germline, CDR1 is MDHEN, CDR2 SYDVKM. The CDR3 contains 16 residues. Germline trimming cut 7 bases from V and 8 bases from J; bases unmatched to any gene: 17. The CDR3, as DNA: TGTGCCAGCACCCTACTACCGGGACAGGGCAAAGTCGGCTACACCTTC. It translates to CASTLLPGQGKVGYTF.

The chain links TRBV4-2 to TRBJ2-1; TRBD2 matches 8 bases. Germline CDR1 is LGHNA and CDR2 is YNFKEQ. CDR3 size: 15 residues. V lost 6 bases to trimming and J lost 9 bases; unmatched junction nucleotides: 13. CDR3 amino acids: CASSPTGTRYGEQFF. The CDR3, as DNA: TGTGCCAGCAGTCCAACCGGGACTAGGTATGGTGAGCAGTTCTTC.

CDR3 loop: CASSGTIRGFYGYTF. The CDR3 DNA reads as TGTGCCAGCAGTGGTACCATCAGGGGATTCTATGGCTACACCTTC. The V call is TRBV25-1, the J call TRBJ1-2; the D gene is possibly TRBD1 (6 bases). The CDR3 is 15 residues long. Trimming stripped 4 bases from V and 4 bases from J, with 16 bases between. The germline gives CDR1 MGHDK, CDR2 SYGVNS.

The rearrangement uses TRBV5-1 and TRBJ1-1; TRBD1 matches 7 bases. There are 14 residues in the CDR3. V was clipped by 6 bases and J by 6 bases; unmatched bases: 11. CDR1 and CDR2 from the germline V gene are SGHRS and YFSETQ. CDR3 DNA sequence: TGCGCCAGCACCCGACAGGGCGGTAATGCTGAAGCTTTCTTT. The encoded protein is CASTRQGGNAEAFF.

The chain combines TRBV19 with TRBJ2-2, with D possibly TRBD2 on 7 matching bases. Germline loops: CDR1 LNHDA, CDR2 SQIVND (reference sequence). The CDR3 runs to 14 residues. V shed 5 bases and J shed 3 bases, with 10 bases lying between them. The CDR3 nucleotides are TGTGCCAGTAGTTGGGAGGGGGACACCGGGGAGCTGTTTTTT. Its translation is CASSWEGDTGELFF.

About this clone: The same CDR3 can be traced to other DNA sequences in this sample. The genes are TRBV3-1 (or the pseudogene TRBV3-2) and TRBJ2-3; TRBD2 matches at 7 bases. V was pared by 4 bases and J by 0 bases, with 4 bases of the junction left unmatched. Germline CDR1 is LGHDT and CDR2 is YNNKEL (reference sequence). This CDR3 has 15 amino acids. The CDR3 DNA is TGTGCCAGCAGCCCTAGCGGTACTAGCACAGATACGCAGTATTTT. Translation gives CASSPSGTSTDTQYF.

CDR3 in amino acids: CASSPGYPSGELFF. CDR3 DNA: TGTGCCAGCAGTCCCGGGTATCCCTCCGGGGAGCTGTTTTTT. The rearrangement uses TRBV2 and TRBJ2-2; D is uncertain. Germline V CDR1 and CDR2: SNHLY, FYNNEI. V shed 5 bases and J shed 6 bases, with 13 bases lying between them. The CDR3 contains 14 residues.

The chain links TRBV28 to TRBJ1-5; 8 bases fit TRBD1. Trimming removed 6 bases from V and 7 bases from J; junction bases left unmatched: 11. The CDR3 is made up of 15 amino acids. Germline assignment: CDR1 MDHEN and CDR2 SYDVKM. CDR3 sequence reads: CASSRQGSRGQPQHF. In nucleotides, the CDR3 is TGTGCCAGCAGCCGACAGGGGTCGAGAGGCCAGCCCCAGCATTTT.

This clone turned up a few times. The V and J genes are TRBV6-4 and TRBJ2-1, with 8 bases aligning to TRBD2. This CDR3 contains 17 residues. The V gene end was trimmed by 1 base and the J gene end by 4 bases; junction bases not matched to a gene: 9. Germline loops: CDR1 MRHNA, CDR2 SNTAGT. The CDR3 DNA is TGTGCCAGCAGTGACTTTAGAGCTAGCGGGTCGTACAATGAGCAGTTCTTC. This sequence encodes CASSDFRASGSYNEQFF.

The rearrangement links TRBV3-1 (or the pseudogene TRBV3-2) to TRBJ2-5, with D possibly being TRBD1 (6 bases). Trimming removed 0 bases from V and 2 bases from J, with 10 bases in between. Germline V gene data show CDR1 as LGHDT and CDR2 as YNNKEL (reference sequence). The CDR3 has 15 residues. This chain's CDR3 is CASSQDMGAQETQYF. CDR3 nucleotides: TGTGCCAGCAGCCAAGATATGGGGGCACAAGAGACCCAGTACTTC.